The entry below describes one T cell receptor (beta chain). The antigen is unknown. Time point indicated: recipient sample about 28 days before transplant, after cytoreduction. The sample comes from a study of T cell clonotyping in hematopoietic cell transplantation. Study results and caveats: Broader posttransplant TCR repertoire diversity was predicted by graft donor and pretransplant recipient Inverse Simpson Index values. At the given depth, recipient repertoires were over 97% de novo clonotypes.

Germline lookup yields CDR1 SGHRS and CDR2 YFSETQ. This CDR3 has 16 residues. The ends were cut back, 4 bases at V and 5 bases at J, with 20 bases in the middle. Clones were read by immunoSEQ multiplex PCR, and TCRdb kept only the in-frame ones, dropping some. The repertoire holds roughly 20,000 clones, with about 83% as singletons. The receptor was derived from a man over 45 with acute myeloid leukemia. Some clones in this sample may be carry-over from other donors' samples. This specimen was peripheral blood mononuclear cells, taken before stem cell transplant. The chain has TRBV5-1 and TRBJ2-3, with TRBD2 as a possible D gene (5 bases). CDR3 sequence reads: CASSRLGSGLRDTQYF. As DNA, the CDR3 is TGCGCCAGCAGCCGACTCGGCTCGGGGTTGAGAGATACGCAGTATTTT.